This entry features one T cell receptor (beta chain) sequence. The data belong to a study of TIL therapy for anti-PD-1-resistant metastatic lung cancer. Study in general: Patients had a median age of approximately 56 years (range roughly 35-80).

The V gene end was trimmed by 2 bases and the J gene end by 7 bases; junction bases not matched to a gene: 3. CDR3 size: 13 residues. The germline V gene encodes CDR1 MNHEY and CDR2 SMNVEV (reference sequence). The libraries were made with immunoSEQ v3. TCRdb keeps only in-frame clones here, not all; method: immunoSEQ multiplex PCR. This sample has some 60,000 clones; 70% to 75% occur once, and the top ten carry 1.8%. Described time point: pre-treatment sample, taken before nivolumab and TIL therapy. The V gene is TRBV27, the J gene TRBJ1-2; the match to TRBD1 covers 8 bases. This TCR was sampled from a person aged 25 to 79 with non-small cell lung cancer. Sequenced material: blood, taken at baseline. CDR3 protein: CASSLGQGLGYTF. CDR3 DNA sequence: TGTGCCAGCAGTTTAGGACAGGGACTTGGCTACACCTTC.